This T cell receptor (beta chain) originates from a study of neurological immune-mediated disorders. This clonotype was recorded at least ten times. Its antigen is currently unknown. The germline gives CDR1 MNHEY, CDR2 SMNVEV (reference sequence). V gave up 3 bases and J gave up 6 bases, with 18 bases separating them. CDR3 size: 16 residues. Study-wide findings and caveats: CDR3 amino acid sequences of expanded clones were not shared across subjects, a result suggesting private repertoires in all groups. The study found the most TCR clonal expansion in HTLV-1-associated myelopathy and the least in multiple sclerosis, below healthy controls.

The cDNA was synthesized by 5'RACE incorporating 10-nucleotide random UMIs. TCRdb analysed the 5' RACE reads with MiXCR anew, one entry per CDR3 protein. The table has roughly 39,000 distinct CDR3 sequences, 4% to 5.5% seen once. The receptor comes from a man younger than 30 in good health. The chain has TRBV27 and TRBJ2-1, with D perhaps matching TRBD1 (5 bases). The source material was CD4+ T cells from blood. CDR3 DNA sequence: TGTGCCAGCAGTTTGTACCACCTCAGGGAAGGCAATGAGCAGTTCTTC. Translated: CASSLYHLREGNEQFF.